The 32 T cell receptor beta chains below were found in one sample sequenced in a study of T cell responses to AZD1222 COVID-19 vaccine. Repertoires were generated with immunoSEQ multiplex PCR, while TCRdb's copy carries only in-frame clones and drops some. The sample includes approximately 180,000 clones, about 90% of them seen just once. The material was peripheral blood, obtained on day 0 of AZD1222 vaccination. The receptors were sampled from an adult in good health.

The CDR3 sequence is CASSPGGEETQYF. In DNA form, the CDR3 reads TGTGCCAGCAGCCCAGGGGGCGAGGAGACCCAGTACTTC. The genes are TRBV12-3 or TRBV12-4 and TRBJ2-5; 8 bases match TRBD1. V dropped 6 bases and J dropped 5; count of bases not matched to a gene: 5. This CDR3 has 13 amino acids.

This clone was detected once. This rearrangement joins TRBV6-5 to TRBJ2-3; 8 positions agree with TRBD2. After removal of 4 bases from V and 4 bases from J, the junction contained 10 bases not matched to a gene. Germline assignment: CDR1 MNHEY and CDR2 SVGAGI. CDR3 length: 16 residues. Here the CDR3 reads CASSFHSGSPPDTQYF. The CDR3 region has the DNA TGTGCCAGCAGTTTCCACAGCGGGAGTCCGCCAGATACGCAGTATTTT.

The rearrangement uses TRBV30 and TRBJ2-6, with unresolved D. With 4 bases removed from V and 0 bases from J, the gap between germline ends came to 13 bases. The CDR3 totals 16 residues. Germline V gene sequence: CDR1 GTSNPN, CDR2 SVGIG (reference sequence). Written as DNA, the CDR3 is TGTGCCTGGAATGAGGTCATTCCCTCTGGGGCCAACGTCCTGACTTTC. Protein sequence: CAWNEVIPSGANVLTF.

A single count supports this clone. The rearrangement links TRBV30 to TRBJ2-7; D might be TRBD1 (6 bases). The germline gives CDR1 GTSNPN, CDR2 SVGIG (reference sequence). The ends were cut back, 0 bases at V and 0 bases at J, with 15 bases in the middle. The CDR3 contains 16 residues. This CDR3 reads CAWSVGDTRSSYEQYF. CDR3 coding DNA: TGTGCCTGGAGTGTTGGGGACACCAGGAGCTCCTACGAGCAGTACTTC.

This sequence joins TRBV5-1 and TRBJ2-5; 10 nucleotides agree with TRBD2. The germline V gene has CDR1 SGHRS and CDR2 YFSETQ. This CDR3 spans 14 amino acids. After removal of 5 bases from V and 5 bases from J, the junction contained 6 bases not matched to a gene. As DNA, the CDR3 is TGCGCCAGCAGTCTTCTGACTAGCGGGGAGACCCAGTACTTC. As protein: CASSLLTSGETQYF.

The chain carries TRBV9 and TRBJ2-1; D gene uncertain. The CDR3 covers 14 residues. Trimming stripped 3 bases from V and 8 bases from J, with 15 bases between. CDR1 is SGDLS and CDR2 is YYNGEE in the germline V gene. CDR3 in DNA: TGTGCCAGCAGCGCCCCGGCCCCCTCGCATGAGCAGTTCTTC. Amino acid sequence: CASSAPAPSHEQFF.

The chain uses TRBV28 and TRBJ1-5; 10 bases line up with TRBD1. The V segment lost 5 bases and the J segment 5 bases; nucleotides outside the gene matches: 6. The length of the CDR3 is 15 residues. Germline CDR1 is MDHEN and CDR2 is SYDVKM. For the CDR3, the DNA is TGTGCCAGCAGTCAATACGGGACAGGGGATCAGCCCCAGCATTTT. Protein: CASSQYGTGDQPQHF.

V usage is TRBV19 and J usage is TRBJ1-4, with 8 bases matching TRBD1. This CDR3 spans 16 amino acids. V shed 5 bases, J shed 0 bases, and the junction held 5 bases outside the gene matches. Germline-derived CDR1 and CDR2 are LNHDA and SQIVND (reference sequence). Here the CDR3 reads CASSFPGGPTNEKLFF. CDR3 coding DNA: TGTGCCAGTAGTTTCCCAGGGGGCCCAACTAATGAAAAACTGTTTTTT.

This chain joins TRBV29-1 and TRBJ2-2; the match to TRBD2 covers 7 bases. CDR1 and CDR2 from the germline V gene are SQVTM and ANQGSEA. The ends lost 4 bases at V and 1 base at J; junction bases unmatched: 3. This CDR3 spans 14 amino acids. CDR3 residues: CSVGEGLNTGELFF. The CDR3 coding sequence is TGCAGCGTTGGGGAGGGCCTGAACACCGGGGAGCTGTTTTTT.

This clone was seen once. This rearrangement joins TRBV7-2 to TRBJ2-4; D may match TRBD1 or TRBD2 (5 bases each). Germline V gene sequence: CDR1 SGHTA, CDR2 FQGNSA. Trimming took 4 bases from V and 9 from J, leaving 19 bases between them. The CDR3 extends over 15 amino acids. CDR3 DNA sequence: TGTGCCAGCAGCTCCAGAGGCCAGGGAGTAGGCATTCAGTACTTC. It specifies CASSSRGQGVGIQYF.

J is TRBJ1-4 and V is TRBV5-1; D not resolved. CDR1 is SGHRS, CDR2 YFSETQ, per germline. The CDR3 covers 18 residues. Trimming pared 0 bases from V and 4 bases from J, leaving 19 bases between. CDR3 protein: CASSLAQSGRVHNEKLFF. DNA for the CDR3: TGCGCCAGCAGCTTGGCCCAATCCGGCCGAGTACATAATGAAAAACTGTTTTTT.

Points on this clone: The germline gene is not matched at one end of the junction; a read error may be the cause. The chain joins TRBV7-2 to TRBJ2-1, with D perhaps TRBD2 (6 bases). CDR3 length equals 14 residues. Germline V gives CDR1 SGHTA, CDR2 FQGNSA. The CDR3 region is CASSPRDSSNEQFF. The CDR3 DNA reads TGTGCCAGCAGCCCTCGGGACTCCTCCAATGAGCAGTTCTTC.

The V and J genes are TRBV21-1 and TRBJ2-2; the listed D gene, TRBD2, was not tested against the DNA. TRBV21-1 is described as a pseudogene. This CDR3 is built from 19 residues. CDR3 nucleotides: TGTGCCAGCAGCAAAAACCCCTCGGACTGCACGAACGTCTCCGGGGAGCTGTTTTTT. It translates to CASSKNPSDCTNVSGELFF.

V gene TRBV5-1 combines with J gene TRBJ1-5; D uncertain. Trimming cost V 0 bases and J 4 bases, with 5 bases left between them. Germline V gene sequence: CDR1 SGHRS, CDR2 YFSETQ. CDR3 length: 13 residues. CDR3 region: CASSLDGNQPQHF. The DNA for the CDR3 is TGCGCCAGCAGCTTGGACGGTAATCAGCCCCAGCATTTT.

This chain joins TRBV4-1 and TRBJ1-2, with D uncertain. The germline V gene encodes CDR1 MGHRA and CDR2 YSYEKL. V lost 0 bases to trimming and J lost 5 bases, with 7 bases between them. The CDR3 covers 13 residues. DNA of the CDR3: TGCGCCAGCAGCCAAGACACAAAATATGGCTACACCTTC. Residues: CASSQDTKYGYTF.

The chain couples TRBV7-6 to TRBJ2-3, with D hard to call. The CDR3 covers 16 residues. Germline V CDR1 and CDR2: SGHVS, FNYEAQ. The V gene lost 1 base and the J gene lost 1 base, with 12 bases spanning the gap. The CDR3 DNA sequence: TGTGCCAGCAGCTTAGGGTCCTATTCGCGCACAGATACGCAGTATTTT. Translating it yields CASSLGSYSRTDTQYF.

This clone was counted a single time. CDR3 loop: CASSLNSNQPQHF. The CDR3 DNA follows: TGTGCCAGCAGTTTAAATAGCAATCAGCCCCAGCATTTT. The chain uses TRBV6-4 and TRBJ1-5; D uncertain. V lost 5 bases and J lost 0, with 5 bases in between. Germline assignment: CDR1 MRHNA and CDR2 SNTAGT. The CDR3 has 13 residues.

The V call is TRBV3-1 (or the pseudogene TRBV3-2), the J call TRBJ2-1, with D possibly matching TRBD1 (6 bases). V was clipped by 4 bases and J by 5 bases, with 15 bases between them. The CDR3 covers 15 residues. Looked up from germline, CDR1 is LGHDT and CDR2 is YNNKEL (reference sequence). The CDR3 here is CASSPQLDRDNEQFF. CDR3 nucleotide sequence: TGTGCCAGCAGCCCCCAGTTGGACAGAGACAATGAGCAGTTCTTC.

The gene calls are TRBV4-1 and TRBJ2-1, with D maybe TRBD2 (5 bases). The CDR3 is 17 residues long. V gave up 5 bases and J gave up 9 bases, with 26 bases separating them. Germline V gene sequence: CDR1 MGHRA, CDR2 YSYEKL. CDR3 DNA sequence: TGCGCCAGCAGCACAATGAGTAGGAGGTTTTGGATAGGTGAGCAGTTCTTC. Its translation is CASSTMSRRFWIGEQFF.

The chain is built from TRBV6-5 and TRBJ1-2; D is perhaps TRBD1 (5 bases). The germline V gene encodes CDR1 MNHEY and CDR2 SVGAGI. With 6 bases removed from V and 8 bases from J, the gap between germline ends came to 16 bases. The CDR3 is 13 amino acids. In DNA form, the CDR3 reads TGTGCCAGCAGATCAGATTTAAGGGACGGCTACACCTTC. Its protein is CASRSDLRDGYTF.

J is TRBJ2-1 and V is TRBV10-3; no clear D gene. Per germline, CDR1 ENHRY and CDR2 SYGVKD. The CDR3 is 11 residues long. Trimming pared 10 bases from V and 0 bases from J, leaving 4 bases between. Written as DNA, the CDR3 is TGTGCCACGACCTCCTACAATGAGCAGTTCTTC. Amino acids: CATTSYNEQFF.

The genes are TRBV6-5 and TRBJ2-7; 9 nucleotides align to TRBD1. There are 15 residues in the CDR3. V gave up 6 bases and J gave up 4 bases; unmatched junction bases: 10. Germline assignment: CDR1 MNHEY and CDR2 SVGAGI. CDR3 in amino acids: CASRTGGQGRYEQYF. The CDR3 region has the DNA TGTGCCAGCAGGACAGGGGGACAGGGTCGGTACGAGCAGTACTTC.

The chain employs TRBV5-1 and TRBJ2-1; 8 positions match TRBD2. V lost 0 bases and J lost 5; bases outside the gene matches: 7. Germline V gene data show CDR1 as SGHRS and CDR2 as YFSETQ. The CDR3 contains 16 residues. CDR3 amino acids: CASSLEGTRRNNEQFF. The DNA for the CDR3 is TGCGCCAGCAGCTTGGAAGGGACTAGACGCAACAATGAGCAGTTCTTC.

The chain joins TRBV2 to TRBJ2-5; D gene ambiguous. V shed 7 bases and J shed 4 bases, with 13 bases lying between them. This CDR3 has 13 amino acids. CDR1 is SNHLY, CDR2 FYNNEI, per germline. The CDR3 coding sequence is TGTGCCAGCACGGGCCCACCAGGAGAGACCCAGTACTTC. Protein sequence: CASTGPPGETQYF.

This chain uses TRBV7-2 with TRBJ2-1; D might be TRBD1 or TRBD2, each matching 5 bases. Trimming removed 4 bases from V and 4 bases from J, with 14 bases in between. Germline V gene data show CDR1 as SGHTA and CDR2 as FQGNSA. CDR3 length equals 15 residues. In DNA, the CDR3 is TGTGCCAGCAGCTGGGACGGAAAGCAATACAATGAGCAGTTCTTC. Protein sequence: CASSWDGKQYNEQFF.

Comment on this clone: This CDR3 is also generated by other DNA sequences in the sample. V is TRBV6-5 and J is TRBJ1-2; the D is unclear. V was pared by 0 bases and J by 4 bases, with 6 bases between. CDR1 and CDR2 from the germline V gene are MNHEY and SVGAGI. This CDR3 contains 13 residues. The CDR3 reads CASSYSGGYGYTF. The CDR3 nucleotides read TGTGCCAGCAGTTACTCGGGTGGCTATGGCTACACCTTC.

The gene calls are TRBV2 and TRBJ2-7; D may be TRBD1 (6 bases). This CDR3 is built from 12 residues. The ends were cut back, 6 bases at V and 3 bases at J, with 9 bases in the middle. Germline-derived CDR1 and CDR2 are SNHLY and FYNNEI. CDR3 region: CASRLDSYEQYF. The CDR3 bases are TGTGCCAGCAGGTTGGACAGCTACGAGCAGTACTTC.

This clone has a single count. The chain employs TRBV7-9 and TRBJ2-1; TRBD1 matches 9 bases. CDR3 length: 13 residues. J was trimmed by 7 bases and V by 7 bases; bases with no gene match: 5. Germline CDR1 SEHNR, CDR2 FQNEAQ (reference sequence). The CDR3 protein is CASIGTGINEQFF. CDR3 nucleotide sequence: TGTGCCAGCATCGGGACAGGGATTAATGAGCAGTTCTTC.

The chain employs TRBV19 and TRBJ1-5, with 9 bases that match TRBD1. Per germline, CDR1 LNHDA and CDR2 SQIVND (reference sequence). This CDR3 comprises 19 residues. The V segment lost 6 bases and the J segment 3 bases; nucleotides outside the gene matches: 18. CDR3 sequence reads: CASSQDGQGRRAVNQPQHF. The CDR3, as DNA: TGTGCCAGTAGCCAAGACGGACAGGGGCGCCGTGCTGTCAATCAGCCCCAGCATTTT.

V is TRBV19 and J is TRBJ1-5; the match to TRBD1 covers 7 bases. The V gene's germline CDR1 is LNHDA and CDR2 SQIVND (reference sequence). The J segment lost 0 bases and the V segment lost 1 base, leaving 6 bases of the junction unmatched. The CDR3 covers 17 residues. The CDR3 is CASSIGTGYYSNQPQHF. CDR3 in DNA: TGTGCCAGTAGTATAGGGACAGGATATTATAGCAATCAGCCCCAGCATTTT.

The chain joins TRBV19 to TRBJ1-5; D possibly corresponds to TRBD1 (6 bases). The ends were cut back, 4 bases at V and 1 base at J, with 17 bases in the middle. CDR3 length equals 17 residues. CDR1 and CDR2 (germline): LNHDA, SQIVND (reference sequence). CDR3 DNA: TGTGCCAGTAGTAACTCTCTCGACAGGCCGAGCAATCAGCCCCAGCATTTT. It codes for CASSNSLDRPSNQPQHF.

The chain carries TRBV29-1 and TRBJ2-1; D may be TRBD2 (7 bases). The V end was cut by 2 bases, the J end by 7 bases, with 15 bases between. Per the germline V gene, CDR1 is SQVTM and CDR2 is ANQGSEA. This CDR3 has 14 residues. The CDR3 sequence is CSVERWGGRNEQFF. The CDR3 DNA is TGCAGCGTTGAACGGTGGGGGGGCCGGAATGAGCAGTTCTTC.